These 25 T cell receptor beta chains share one sample of origin, sequenced in a study of T cell responses to AZD1222 COVID-19 vaccine. Repertoires were generated with immunoSEQ multiplex PCR, while TCRdb's copy carries only in-frame clones and drops some. The repertoire holds some 180,000 clones, with approximately 92% as singletons. The source material was peripheral blood, sampled 28 days after the second dose of the MenACWY control vaccine. Receptors were obtained from an adult who received the MenACWY meningococcal vaccine as a control.

This chain connects TRBV5-1 to TRBJ2-5; D is possibly TRBD1 (5 bases). V was trimmed by 1 base and J by 4 bases, leaving 14 bases between them. Germline V gene data show CDR1 as SGHRS and CDR2 as YFSETQ. The CDR3 runs 15 residues. The CDR3 spells CASSLIPGMSETQYF. CDR3 DNA: TGCGCCAGCAGCTTGATCCCAGGGATGTCAGAGACCCAGTACTTC.

The chain joins TRBV11-1 to TRBJ2-7; D is unresolved. This CDR3 is 15 amino acids long. Trimming left V 3 bases short and J 2 bases short, with 14 bases between. Germline V lookup: CDR1 SGHAT, CDR2 FQDESV (reference sequence). CDR3 region: CASSFTGFGTYEQYF. CDR3 bases: TGTGCCAGCAGCTTCACCGGCTTCGGAACCTACGAGCAGTACTTC.

This chain joins TRBV24-1 and TRBJ2-4; no firm D call. The CDR3 length is 13 residues. Trimming took off 8 bases at V and 4 bases at J, with 11 bases between the two ends. CDR1 and CDR2 (germline): KGHDR, SFDVKD. In DNA, the CDR3 is TGTGCCACCATTGGGGTGAGAAAAAACATTCAGTACTTC. Translated: CATIGVRKNIQYF.

The gene calls are TRBV28 and TRBJ2-7, with 9 bases aligning to TRBD1. The length of the CDR3 is 17 residues. V dropped 6 bases and J dropped 2; count of bases not matched to a gene: 14. CDR1 is MDHEN, CDR2 SYDVKM, per germline. CDR3 bases: TGTGCCAGCAGAGGGTCCCGCGGGACAGGGATCACCTACGAGCAGTACTTC. Its protein is CASRGSRGTGITYEQYF. The full variable domain, with the rest looked up from reference TRBV28 and TRBJ2-7, is DVKVTQSSRYLVKRTGEKVFLECVQDMDHENMFWYRQDPGLGLRLIYFSYDVKMKEKGDIPEGYSVSREKKERFSLILESASTNQTSMYLCASRGSRGTGITYEQYFGPGTRLTVT.

The chain uses TRBV5-1 and TRBJ2-3; the D is unclear. The CDR3 covers 14 residues. CDR1 is SGHRS and CDR2 is YFSETQ in the germline V gene. Trimming removed 6 bases at V and 4 bases at J, with 15 bases between. The CDR3, as DNA: TGCGCCAGCAAGGAGCTCCCCGCGGCAGATACGCAGTATTTT. Its translation is CASKELPAADTQYF.

The gene calls are TRBV5-5 and TRBJ2-7; D unclear. The CDR3 is 15 amino acids. Looked up from germline, CDR1 is SGHKS and CDR2 is YYEKEE (reference sequence). Trimming left V 4 bases short and J 2 bases short, with 16 bases between. CDR3 residues: CASSPTESLPYEQYF. As DNA, the CDR3 is TGTGCCAGCAGCCCAACGGAGTCCCTTCCCTACGAGCAGTACTTC.

This clone was detected once. The gene calls are TRBV29-1 and TRBJ1-2; the D gene is possibly TRBD1 (5 bases). The CDR3 covers 14 residues. Trimming cost V 3 bases and J 2 bases, with 13 bases left between them. Germline loops: CDR1 SQVTM, CDR2 ANQGSEA. This CDR3 is CSVDQVGGNYGYTF. For the CDR3, the DNA is TGCAGCGTTGATCAGGTCGGGGGAAACTATGGCTACACCTTC.

The chain recombines TRBV11-3 with TRBJ1-1, with 10 bases lining up with TRBD1. The V segment lost 5 bases and the J segment 4 bases; nucleotides outside the gene matches: 4. CDR1 and CDR2 (germline): SGHNT, YENEEA. This CDR3 is 14 amino acids long. In DNA, the CDR3 is TGTGCCAGCAGCGGACAGGGGGGGAGCACTGAAGCTTTCTTT. Translated: CASSGQGGSTEAFF.

Here the CDR3 reads CAIHGGGTDTQYF. CDR3 DNA: TGTGCCATTCACGGAGGCGGCACAGATACGCAGTATTTT. This rearrangement joins TRBV10-3 to TRBJ2-3, with TRBD2 as a possible D gene (5 bases). The CDR3 is made up of 13 amino acids. The germline V gene has CDR1 ENHRY and CDR2 SYGVKD. Trimming took 9 bases from V and 1 from J, leaving 11 bases between them.

The chain combines TRBV4-1 with TRBJ2-5, with D perhaps TRBD2 (5 bases). The CDR3 totals 17 residues. The V end lost 1 base, the J end lost 5 bases, and 20 bases lay between the germline ends. Germline V CDR1 and CDR2: MGHRA, YSYEKL. The CDR3 reads CASSQGTGLGILETQYF. Written as DNA, the CDR3 is TGCGCCAGCAGCCAAGGTACTGGACTGGGGATTCTCGAGACCCAGTACTTC.

The chain is built from TRBV25-1 and TRBJ1-1, with TRBD1 identical over 9 bases. CDR1 MGHDK and CDR2 SYGVNS come from the germline V gene. The CDR3 is 14 residues long. After removal of 8 bases from V and 4 bases from J, the junction contained 8 bases not matched to a gene. Here the CDR3 DNA reads TGTGCCAGCGCAGGACAGGGGTCAGCCACTGAAGCTTTCTTT. It is translated as CASAGQGSATEAFF.

The rearrangement uses TRBV7-3 and TRBJ2-3; D possibly corresponds to TRBD1 (7 bases). The CDR3 runs 16 residues. V lost 4 bases and J lost 2, with 16 bases in between. Germline loops: CDR1 SGHTA, CDR2 FQGTGA. In nucleotides, the CDR3 is TGTGCCAGCAGCTCCCAGGGGGGTATGGACACAGATACGCAGTATTTT. Its translation: CASSSQGGMDTDTQYF.

The chain has TRBV19 and TRBJ1-6; D not certain. Germline V gene sequence: CDR1 LNHDA, CDR2 SQIVND (reference sequence). This CDR3 has 13 residues. Between the trimmed V and J ends, which lost 3 bases and 10 bases, there was a span of 10 bases. CDR3 in amino acids: CASSIPDRSPLHF. The DNA for the CDR3 is TGTGCCAGTAGTATTCCCGACCGATCACCCCTCCACTTT.

This clone has a single count. The V call is TRBV13, the J call TRBJ1-3, with D tentatively TRBD1 (6 bases). There are 15 residues in the CDR3. CDR1 is PRHDT, CDR2 FYEKMQ, per germline (reference sequence). Trimming shortened V by 0 bases and J by 2 bases, and 8 bases separated the two germline ends. This CDR3 is CASSLGGGPGNTIYF. The CDR3 DNA reads as TGTGCCAGCAGCTTAGGAGGGGGGCCTGGAAACACCATATATTTT. Full variable domain (rest looked up from reference TRBV13 and TRBJ1-3): AAGVIQSPRHLIKEKRETATLKCYPIPRHDTVYWYQQGPGQDPQFLISFYEKMQSDKGSIPDRFSAQQFSDYHSELNMSSLELGDSALYFCASSLGGGPGNTIYFGEGSWLTVV.

V is TRBV10-3 and J is TRBJ2-2, with D perhaps TRBD2 (5 bases). The germline V gene has CDR1 ENHRY and CDR2 SYGVKD. This CDR3 contains 15 residues. Trimming shortened V by 6 bases and J by 0 bases, and 11 bases separated the two germline ends. CDR3 DNA: TGTGCCATCAGACGGGAACAGCCGAACACCGGGGAGCTGTTTTTT. Its translation is CAIRREQPNTGELFF.

The gene calls are TRBV29-1 and TRBJ2-1, with 16 bases matching TRBD2. J was trimmed by 10 bases and V by 4 bases; bases with no gene match: 7. The CDR3 runs to 15 residues. Germline assignment: CDR1 SQVTM and CDR2 ANQGSEA. The CDR3 bases are TGCAGCGTTGGTGCACTGGGACTAGCGGGAGGGGAGCAGTTCTTC. This codes for CSVGALGLAGGEQFF.

The chain employs TRBV12-3 or TRBV12-4 and TRBJ2-1; 8 bases align to TRBD2. Trimming removed 5 bases from V and 4 bases from J; junction bases left unmatched: 1. The CDR3 consists of 13 residues. CDR3 amino acids: CASSQREYNEQFF. The CDR3 DNA reads as TGTGCCAGCAGTCAGCGGGAGTACAATGAGCAGTTCTTC.

This CDR3 reads CASSLDQAATNEKLFF. DNA for the CDR3: TGCGCCAGCAGCTTGGACCAGGCTGCAACTAATGAAAAACTGTTTTTT. This chain connects TRBV5-1 to TRBJ1-4; D unclear. There are 16 residues in the CDR3. In germline, CDR1 is SGHRS, CDR2 YFSETQ. Trimming removed 0 bases at V and 0 bases at J, with 9 bases between.

The chain recombines TRBV5-1 with TRBJ1-5, with 8 nucleotides matching TRBD1. The CDR3 contains 15 residues. Germline loops: CDR1 SGHRS, CDR2 YFSETQ. The V segment lost 5 bases and the J segment 1 base; nucleotides outside the gene matches: 5. The CDR3 loop reads CASSATGGSNQPQHF. The DNA for the CDR3 is TGCGCCAGCAGTGCTACAGGGGGGAGCAATCAGCCCCAGCATTTT. The entire variable domain, with the rest obtained from reference TRBV5-1 and TRBJ1-5, is as follows: KAGVTQTPRYLIKTRGQQVTLSCSPISGHRSVSWYQQTPGQGLQFLFEYFSETQRNKGNFPGRFSGRQFSNSRSEMNVSTLELGDSALYLCASSATGGSNQPQHFGDGTRLSIL.

This chain links TRBV20-1 with TRBJ2-1; a weak D match, TRBD1 (6 bases). V shed 4 bases and J shed 6 bases, with 7 bases lying between them. The CDR3 length is 11 residues. Germline loops: CDR1 DFQATT, CDR2 SNEGSKA (reference sequence). The CDR3 DNA is TGCAGTGCTACCAGGGGCAATGAGCAGTTCTTC. Translating gives CSATRGNEQFF.

The chain employs TRBV29-1 and TRBJ2-1, with 8 nucleotides matching TRBD2. J was trimmed by 0 bases and V by 7 bases; bases with no gene match: 11. CDR1 is SQVTM, CDR2 ANQGSEA, per germline. The CDR3 extends over 16 amino acids. The CDR3 is CSARRSSGSSYNEQFF. The CDR3, as DNA: TGCAGCGCGAGACGATCAAGCGGGAGCTCCTACAATGAGCAGTTCTTC.

The chain has TRBV6-5 and TRBJ2-1; the D gene could be TRBD1 or TRBD2 (5 bases each). Germline V gives CDR1 MNHEY, CDR2 SVGAGI. The V end lost 0 bases, the J end lost 8 bases, and 14 bases lay between the germline ends. The CDR3 totals 15 residues. The CDR3 DNA sequence: TGTGCCAGCAGTTACTCAGGGGCTAGCACCGATGAGCAGTTCTTC. It codes for CASSYSGASTDEQFF.

The CDR3 nucleotides read TGTGCCAGTAGTATTGCAAAACAGGGAGTTGAGCAGTTCTTC. Its translation: CASSIAKQGVEQFF. This chain connects TRBV19 to TRBJ2-1; D may be TRBD1 (6 bases). V was trimmed by 3 bases and J by 9 bases, leaving 15 bases between them. From germline, CDR1 is LNHDA and CDR2 SQIVND (reference sequence). The CDR3 runs to 14 residues.

The V and J genes are TRBV29-1 and TRBJ2-6; D is uncertain. CDR3 length: 15 amino acids. V lost 3 bases and J lost 0, with 9 bases in between. From germline, CDR1 is SQVTM and CDR2 ANQGSEA. The CDR3 DNA follows: TGCAGCGTTGATGTGGAGAACTCTGGGGCCAACGTCCTGACTTTC. This sequence encodes CSVDVENSGANVLTF.

The chain couples TRBV5-1 to TRBJ1-2; D ambiguous. Germline V lookup: CDR1 SGHRS, CDR2 YFSETQ. With 2 bases removed from V and 2 bases from J, the gap between germline ends came to 10 bases. The CDR3 loop spans 14 amino acids. The CDR3: CASSFSGGNYGYTF. In DNA form, the CDR3 reads TGCGCCAGCAGCTTCTCAGGAGGGAACTATGGCTACACCTTC.